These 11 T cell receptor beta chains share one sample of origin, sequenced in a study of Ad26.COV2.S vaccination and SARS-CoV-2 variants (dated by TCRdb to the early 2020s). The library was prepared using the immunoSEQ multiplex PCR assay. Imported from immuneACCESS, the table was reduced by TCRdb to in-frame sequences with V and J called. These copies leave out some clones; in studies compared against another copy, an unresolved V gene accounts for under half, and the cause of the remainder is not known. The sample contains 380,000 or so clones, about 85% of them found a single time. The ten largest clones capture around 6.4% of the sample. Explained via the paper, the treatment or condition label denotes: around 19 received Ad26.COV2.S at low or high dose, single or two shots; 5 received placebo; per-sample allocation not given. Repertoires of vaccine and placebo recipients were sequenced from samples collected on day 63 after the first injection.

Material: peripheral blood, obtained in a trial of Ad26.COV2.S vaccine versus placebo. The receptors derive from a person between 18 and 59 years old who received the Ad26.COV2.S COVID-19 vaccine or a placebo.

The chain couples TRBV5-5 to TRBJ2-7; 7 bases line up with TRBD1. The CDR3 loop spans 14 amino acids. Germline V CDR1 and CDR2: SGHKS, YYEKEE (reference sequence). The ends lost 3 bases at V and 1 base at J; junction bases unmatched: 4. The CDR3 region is CASSSDRVSYEQYF. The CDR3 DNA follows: TGTGCCAGCAGCTCTGACAGGGTTTCCTACGAGCAGTACTTC.

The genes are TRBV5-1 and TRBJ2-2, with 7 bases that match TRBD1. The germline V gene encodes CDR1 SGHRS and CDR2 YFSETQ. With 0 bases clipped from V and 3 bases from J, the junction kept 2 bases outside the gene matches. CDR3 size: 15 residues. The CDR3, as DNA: TGCGCCAGCAGCTTGGCCGGGACAGACACCGGGGAGCTGTTTTTT. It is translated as CASSLAGTDTGELFF.

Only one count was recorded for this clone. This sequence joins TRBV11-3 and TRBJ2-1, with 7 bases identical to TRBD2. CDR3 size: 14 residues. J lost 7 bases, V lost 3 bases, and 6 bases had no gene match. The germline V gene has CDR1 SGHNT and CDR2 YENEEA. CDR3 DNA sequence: TGTGCCAGCAGCTTCGGGCGGGAGATGAATGAGCAGTTCTTC. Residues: CASSFGREMNEQFF.

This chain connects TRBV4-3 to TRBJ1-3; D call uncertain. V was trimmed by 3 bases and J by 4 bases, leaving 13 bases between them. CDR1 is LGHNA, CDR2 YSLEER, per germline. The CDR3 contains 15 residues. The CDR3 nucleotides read TGCGCCAGCAGCCACGGGGTCGCTGGAGGAAACACCATATATTTT. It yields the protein CASSHGVAGGNTIYF.

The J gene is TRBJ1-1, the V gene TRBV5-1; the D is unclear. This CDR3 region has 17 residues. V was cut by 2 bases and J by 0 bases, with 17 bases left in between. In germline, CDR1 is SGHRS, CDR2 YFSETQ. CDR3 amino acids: CASSFRIISQMNTEAFF. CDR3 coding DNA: TGCGCCAGCAGCTTTCGAATCATCAGCCAAATGAACACTGAAGCTTTCTTT. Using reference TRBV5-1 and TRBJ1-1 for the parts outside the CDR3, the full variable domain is KAGVTQTPRYLIKTRGQQVTLSCSPISGHRSVSWYQQTPGQGLQFLFEYFSETQRNKGNFPGRFSGRQFSNSRSEMNVSTLELGDSALYLCASSFRIISQMNTEAFFGQGTRLTVV.

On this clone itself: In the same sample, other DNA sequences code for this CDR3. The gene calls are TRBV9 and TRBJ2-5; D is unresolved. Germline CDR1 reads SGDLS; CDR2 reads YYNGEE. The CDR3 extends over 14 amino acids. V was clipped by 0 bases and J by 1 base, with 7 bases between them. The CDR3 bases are TGTGCCAGCAGCGTAGTACCGAGCCAAGAGACCCAGTACTTC. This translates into CASSVVPSQETQYF. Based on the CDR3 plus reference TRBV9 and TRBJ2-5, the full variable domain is DSGVTQTPKHLITATGQRVTLRCSPRSGDLSVYWYQQSLDQGLQFLIQYYNGEERAKGNILERFSAQQFPDLHSELNLSSLELGDSALYFCASSVVPSQETQYFGPGTRLLVL.

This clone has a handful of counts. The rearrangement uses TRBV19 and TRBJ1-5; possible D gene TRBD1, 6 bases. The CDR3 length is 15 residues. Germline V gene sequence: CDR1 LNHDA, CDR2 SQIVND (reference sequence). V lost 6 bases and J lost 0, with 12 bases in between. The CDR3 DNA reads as TGTGCCAGTAGAAGGGGACAAATTAGCAATCAGCCCCAGCATTTT. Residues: CASRRGQISNQPQHF.

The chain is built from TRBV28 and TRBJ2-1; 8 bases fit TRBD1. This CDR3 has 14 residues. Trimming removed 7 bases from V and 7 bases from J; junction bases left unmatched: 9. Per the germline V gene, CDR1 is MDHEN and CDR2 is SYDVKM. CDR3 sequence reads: CASTTGQGRNEQFF. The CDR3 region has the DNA TGTGCCAGCACCACAGGACAGGGAAGGAATGAGCAGTTCTTC.

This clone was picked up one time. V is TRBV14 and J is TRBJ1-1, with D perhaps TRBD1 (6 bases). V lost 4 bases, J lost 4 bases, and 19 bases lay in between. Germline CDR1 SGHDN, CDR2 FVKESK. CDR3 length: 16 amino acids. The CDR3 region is CASSPLRGQLATEAFF. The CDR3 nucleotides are TGTGCCAGCAGCCCCCTCCGCGGACAGCTGGCCACTGAAGCTTTCTTT.

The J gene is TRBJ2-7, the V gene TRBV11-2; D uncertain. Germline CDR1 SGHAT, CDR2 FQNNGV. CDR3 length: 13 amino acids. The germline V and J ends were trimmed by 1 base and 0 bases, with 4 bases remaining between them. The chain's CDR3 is CASSLGFSYEQYF. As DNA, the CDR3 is TGTGCCAGCAGCTTAGGGTTCTCCTACGAGCAGTACTTC.

The CDR3: CASSLSAREGQPQHF. For the CDR3, the DNA is TGTGCCAGCAGTTTATCAGCCAGGGAGGGTCAGCCCCAGCATTTT. This chain joins TRBV27 and TRBJ1-5; maybe TRBD1 (5 bases). The CDR3 covers 15 residues. Between the trimmed V and J ends, which lost 0 bases and 6 bases, there was a span of 12 bases. CDR1 is MNHEY, CDR2 SMNVEV, per germline (reference sequence).